The 26 T cell receptor beta chains presented below share a single source sample, sequenced in a study of shared clonotypes between healthy human individuals. Profiling relied on immunoSEQ multiplex PCR, and the TCRdb table lists in-frame clones only, not all of them. Of millions of clones listed, 85% to 95% were seen once; the top ten hold 0.1% to 0.15%. The sample comprised naive CD4+ T cells sorted from blood. Subset described: CD45RA+ positively selected. These receptors were collected from a man younger than 35 in good health.

V gene TRBV5-1 combines with J gene TRBJ2-2; 8 bases align to TRBD2. Germline V gives CDR1 SGHRS, CDR2 YFSETQ. The V and J ends lost 7 bases and 1 base, in that order; junction bases with no gene match: 6. The CDR3 totals 15 residues. CDR3 in amino acids: CASQDLAGNTGELFF. The CDR3, as DNA: TGCGCCAGCCAGGACCTAGCGGGGAACACCGGGGAGCTGTTTTTT.

The CDR3 loop reads CASSDGRGSYEQYF. CDR3 nucleotides: TGTGCCAGCAGTGACGGCAGGGGATCCTACGAGCAGTACTTC. The rearrangement joins TRBV2 to TRBJ2-7; weak D call: TRBD1 (6 bases). The CDR3 is 14 residues long. Trimming shortened V by 3 bases and J by 1 base, and 10 bases separated the two germline ends. CDR1 and CDR2 from the germline V gene are SNHLY and FYNNEI.

The gene calls are TRBV5-1 and TRBJ1-1, with D possibly matching TRBD1 (5 bases). V was pared by 4 bases and J by 6 bases, with 13 bases between. CDR1 is SGHRS, CDR2 YFSETQ, per germline. The CDR3 has 13 residues. The CDR3 DNA reads as TGCGCCAGCAGCCCCCCGGGGCGCGCTGAAGCTTTCTTT. Translated: CASSPPGRAEAFF.

The CDR3 sequence: CASSRGLLDTQYF. In DNA form, the CDR3 reads TGTGCCAGCAGCCGGGGACTGCTAGATACGCAGTATTTT. The chain joins TRBV5-5 to TRBJ2-3; tentatively, D is TRBD2 (6 bases). Germline V gene lookup returns CDR1 SGHKS and CDR2 YYEKEE (reference sequence). Between the trimmed V and J ends, which lost 4 bases and 5 bases, there was a span of 11 bases. The CDR3 totals 13 residues.

Concerning this clone itself: With a much larger clone just one base away, this may be a read error. The chain is built from TRBV30 and TRBJ2-5; no firm D call. This CDR3 is built from 12 residues. V lost 2 bases and J 10 bases, leaving 14 bases between the germline ends. Germline assignment: CDR1 GTSNPN and CDR2 SVGIG (reference sequence). The CDR3 here is CAWSTASKIQYF. In nucleotides, the CDR3 is TGTGCCTGGAGTACCGCCTCGAAGATCCAGTACTTC.

The chain joins TRBV7-3 to TRBJ2-7; D not certain. Germline CDR1 reads SGHTA; CDR2 reads FQGTGA. This CDR3 comprises 14 residues. Trimming shortened V by 4 bases and J by 0 bases, and 10 bases separated the two germline ends. In DNA, the CDR3 is TGTGCCAGCAGCTACACTCCCTCCTCCTACGAGCAGTACTTC. As protein: CASSYTPSSYEQYF.

V usage is TRBV19 and J usage is TRBJ2-5; D remains unclear. Trimming stripped 8 bases from V and 2 bases from J, with 6 bases between. The CDR3 runs to 11 residues. Germline CDR1 is LNHDA and CDR2 is SQIVND (reference sequence). Here the CDR3 reads CASGLQETQYF. The CDR3 coding sequence is TGTGCCAGTGGGCTGCAAGAGACCCAGTACTTC.

Concerning this clone itself: Other DNA sequences within the sample encode an identical CDR3. The V and J genes are TRBV5-1 and TRBJ2-3; 7 bases fit TRBD1. With 4 bases clipped from V and 1 base from J, the junction kept 0 bases outside the gene matches. Per the germline V gene, CDR1 is SGHRS and CDR2 is YFSETQ. The CDR3 consists of 13 residues. Here the CDR3 DNA reads TGCGCCAGCAGCCAGGGGGGCACAGATACGCAGTATTTT. Translated, it gives CASSQGGTDTQYF.

This clone was detected only once. This sequence joins TRBV5-1 and TRBJ1-1; perhaps TRBD1 as D (5 bases). Trimming took off 3 bases at V and 7 bases at J, with 10 bases between the two ends. CDR1 and CDR2 from the germline V gene are SGHRS and YFSETQ. This CDR3 is built from 12 residues. The CDR3 sequence: CASSSDSNEAFF. CDR3 DNA sequence: TGCGCCAGCAGCTCTGACAGCAATGAAGCTTTCTTT.

The chain carries TRBV19 and TRBJ2-7; no reliable D call. Trimming took 5 bases from V and 7 from J, leaving 12 bases between them. From germline, CDR1 is LNHDA and CDR2 SQIVND (reference sequence). The CDR3 is made up of 12 amino acids. The CDR3 sequence: CASSPTLGEQYF. DNA of the CDR3: TGTGCCAGTAGTCCCACCTTAGGGGAGCAGTACTTC.

This chain uses TRBV7-9 with TRBJ1-4, with TRBD1 matching over 9 bases. The CDR3 contains 16 residues. V shed 3 bases, J shed 7 bases, and the junction held 9 bases outside the gene matches. Germline values: CDR1 SEHNR, CDR2 FQNEAQ (reference sequence). The DNA of the CDR3 is TGTGCCAGCAGCTTGCTTTCGGGACAGGGACGTGAAAAACTGTTTTTT. Its protein is CASSLLSGQGREKLFF.

This chain connects TRBV9 to TRBJ1-6, with D maybe TRBD1 (5 bases). The CDR3 loop spans 15 amino acids. Trimming removed 4 bases from V and 6 bases from J, with 14 bases in between. CDR1 SGDLS and CDR2 YYNGEE come from the germline V gene. In nucleotides, the CDR3 is TGTGCCAGCAGCCCAAGGGGAGTGCGTAATTCACCCCTCCACTTT. This codes for CASSPRGVRNSPLHF.

This chain uses TRBV18 with TRBJ2-3; a weak D match, TRBD1 (5 bases). Trimming removed 5 bases at V and 4 bases at J, with 13 bases between. The CDR3 is made up of 14 amino acids. Per the germline V gene, CDR1 is KGHSH and CDR2 is LQKENI. CDR3 sequence (DNA): TGTGCCAGCTCATCTTACTCAGGGCCAGATACGCAGTATTTT. Its translation is CASSSYSGPDTQYF.

J is TRBJ2-7 and V is TRBV7-9, with 7 positions matching TRBD1. J lost 1 base, V lost 3 bases, and 9 bases had no gene match. This CDR3 contains 16 residues. CDR1 and CDR2 (germline): SEHNR, FQNEAQ (reference sequence). CDR3 in amino acids: CASSLTGTVASYEQYF. The DNA of the CDR3 is TGTGCCAGCAGCTTGACCGGGACAGTCGCTTCCTACGAGCAGTACTTC.

Concerning this clone itself: This sample includes further DNA sequences coding for the same CDR3. CDR3 sequence: CASSGAFSGNTIYF. The CDR3 DNA sequence: TGTGCCAGCAGTGGGGCCTTCTCTGGAAACACCATATATTTT. The chain uses TRBV6-1 and TRBJ1-3; unclear D gene. Germline-derived CDR1 and CDR2 are MNHNS and SASEGT. This CDR3 contains 14 residues. Trimming stripped 4 bases from V and 0 bases from J, with 7 bases between.

This sequence joins TRBV7-2 and TRBJ1-5; tentatively, D is TRBD1 (5 bases). This CDR3 spans 14 amino acids. Trimming left V 5 bases short and J 1 base short, with 9 bases between. The germline gives CDR1 SGHTA, CDR2 FQGNSA. The CDR3 region is CASSLGESNQPQHF. For the CDR3, the DNA is TGTGCCAGCAGCCTAGGGGAGAGCAATCAGCCCCAGCATTTT.

The table lists this clone with a count of one. This chain joins TRBV5-6 and TRBJ2-7; a weak D match, TRBD1 (5 bases). The CDR3 has 15 residues. Trimming shortened V by 4 bases and J by 7 bases, and 21 bases separated the two germline ends. The germline V gene has CDR1 SGHDT and CDR2 YYEEEE. For the CDR3, the DNA is TGTGCCAGCAGCCCCTTAATGGGGCCTATGCGGGAGCAGTACTTC. This encodes CASSPLMGPMREQYF.

This sequence joins TRBV11-2 and TRBJ1-2; 8 nucleotides line up with TRBD1. V lost 2 bases, J lost 4 bases, and 9 bases stayed unmatched. The CDR3 contains 16 residues. CDR1 is SGHAT, CDR2 FQNNGV, per germline. The chain's CDR3 is CASSLTGRGPTYGYTF. CDR3 coding DNA: TGTGCCAGCAGCTTAACGGGCAGGGGGCCAACCTATGGCTACACCTTC.

The chain carries TRBV6-1 and TRBJ2-7; TRBD1 might be the D (5 bases). The ends were cut back, 7 bases at V and 2 bases at J, with 18 bases in the middle. Germline V gene lookup returns CDR1 MNHNS and CDR2 SASEGT. The length of the CDR3 is 15 residues. The CDR3 nucleotides read TGTGCCAGCATCGAACCCCAGGGCCCCCCCTACGAGCAGTACTTC. Protein: CASIEPQGPPYEQYF.

This clone has only one observation. The chain employs TRBV5-1 and TRBJ2-1; D is unclear. CDR1 is SGHRS and CDR2 is YFSETQ in the germline V gene. The V gene lost 3 bases and the J gene lost 8 bases, with 18 bases spanning the gap. The CDR3 is made up of 15 amino acids. CDR3 sequence: CASSWAVLGFDEQFF. CDR3 DNA: TGCGCCAGCAGCTGGGCTGTCTTGGGGTTCGATGAGCAGTTCTTC. Filled out from reference TRBV5-1 and TRBJ2-1, the complete variable domain reads KAGVTQTPRYLIKTRGQQVTLSCSPISGHRSVSWYQQTPGQGLQFLFEYFSETQRNKGNFPGRFSGRQFSNSRSEMNVSTLELGDSALYLCASSWAVLGFDEQFFGPGTRLTVL.

The chain couples TRBV5-1 to TRBJ2-3; a possible D gene is TRBD1 (6 bases). Germline V gene lookup returns CDR1 SGHRS and CDR2 YFSETQ. The CDR3 is 15 residues long. Trimming shortened V by 0 bases and J by 3 bases, and 11 bases separated the two germline ends. The CDR3 DNA follows: TGCGCCAGCAGCTTGGAGGGACAAATAACAGATACGCAGTATTTT. The encoded protein is CASSLEGQITDTQYF.

This rearrangement joins TRBV30 to TRBJ1-6; D is ambiguous. Per germline, CDR1 GTSNPN and CDR2 SVGIG (reference sequence). V lost 5 bases and J 7 bases, leaving 12 bases between the germline ends. CDR3 length: 13 residues. CDR3 region: CAWLGSQNSPLHF. CDR3 DNA: TGTGCCTGGCTCGGCAGTCAAAATTCACCCCTCCACTTT. Filled out from reference TRBV30 and TRBJ1-6, the complete variable domain reads SQTIHQWPATLVQPVGSPLSLECTVEGTSNPNLYWYRQAAGRGLQLLFYSVGIGQISSEVPQNLSASRPQDRQFILSSKKLLLSDSGFYLCAWLGSQNSPLHFGNGTRLTVT.

The gene calls are TRBV30 and TRBJ2-1, with a possible D match to TRBD2 (5 bases). Per the germline V gene, CDR1 is GTSNPN and CDR2 is SVGIG (reference sequence). The CDR3 covers 11 residues. Trimming removed 2 bases from V and 8 bases from J, with 7 bases in between. CDR3 sequence reads: CAWSLLDEQFF. For the CDR3, the DNA is TGTGCCTGGAGTTTACTAGATGAGCAGTTCTTC. Based on the CDR3 plus reference TRBV30 and TRBJ2-1, the full variable domain is SQTIHQWPATLVQPVGSPLSLECTVEGTSNPNLYWYRQAAGRGLQLLFYSVGIGQISSEVPQNLSASRPQDRQFILSSKKLLLSDSGFYLCAWSLLDEQFFGPGTRLTVL.

The chain has TRBV30 and TRBJ2-1; the D gene is possibly TRBD1 (6 bases). Per germline, CDR1 GTSNPN and CDR2 SVGIG (reference sequence). The CDR3 extends over 13 amino acids. Trimming removed 5 bases at V and 11 bases at J, with 19 bases between. The chain's CDR3 is CAWGQRGSSQQFF. The CDR3 nucleotides read TGTGCCTGGGGACAGCGTGGTTCTTCCCAGCAGTTCTTC. Using reference TRBV30 and TRBJ2-1 for the parts outside the CDR3, the full variable domain is SQTIHQWPATLVQPVGSPLSLECTVEGTSNPNLYWYRQAAGRGLQLLFYSVGIGQISSEVPQNLSASRPQDRQFILSSKKLLLSDSGFYLCAWGQRGSSQQFFGPGTRLTVL.

This clone was seen a handful of times. This CDR3 is also generated by other DNA sequences in the sample. This chain uses TRBV7-9 with TRBJ1-1, with 10 bases aligning to TRBD1. CDR3 length: 14 amino acids. Germline V lookup: CDR1 SEHNR, CDR2 FQNEAQ (reference sequence). The V gene end was trimmed by 5 bases and the J gene end by 3 bases; junction bases not matched to a gene: 3. CDR3 coding DNA: TGTGCCAGCAGCCCCGACAGGGGGCACACTGAAGCTTTCTTT. Protein sequence: CASSPDRGHTEAFF.

This clone was counted once. The chain couples TRBV27 to TRBJ2-1; D gene unclear. Germline CDR1 MNHEY, CDR2 SMNVEV (reference sequence). The CDR3 contains 14 residues. Trimming shortened V by 7 bases and J by 4 bases, and 14 bases separated the two germline ends. CDR3 sequence (DNA): TGTGCCAGCACTCCAGATATTTTTTACAATGAGCAGTTCTTC. Encoded protein: CASTPDIFYNEQFF.